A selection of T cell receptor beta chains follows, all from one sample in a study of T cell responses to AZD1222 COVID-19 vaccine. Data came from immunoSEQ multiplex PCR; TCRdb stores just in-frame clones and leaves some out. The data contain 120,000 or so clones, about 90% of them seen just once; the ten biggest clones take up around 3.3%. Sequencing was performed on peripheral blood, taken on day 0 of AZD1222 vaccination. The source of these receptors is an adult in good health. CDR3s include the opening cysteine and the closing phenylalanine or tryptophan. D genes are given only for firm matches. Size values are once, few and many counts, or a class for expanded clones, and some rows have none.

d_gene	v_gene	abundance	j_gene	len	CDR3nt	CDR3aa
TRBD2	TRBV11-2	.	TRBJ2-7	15	TGTGCCAGCAGCTTACTAGCGGGGACCAATTACGAGCAGTACTTC	CASSLLAGTNYEQYF
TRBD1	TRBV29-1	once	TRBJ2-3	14	TGCAGCGTTGATAGACAGGGTGGCACAGATACGCAGTATTTT	CSVDRQGGTDTQYF
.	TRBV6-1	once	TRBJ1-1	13	TGTGCCAGCAGTGAGTACAGGGCTACTGAAGCTTTCTTT	CASSEYRATEAFF
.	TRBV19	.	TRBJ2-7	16	TGTGCCAGTAGTATAGATCCCGCGTCGATCTACTACGAGCAGTACTTC	CASSIDPASIYYEQYF
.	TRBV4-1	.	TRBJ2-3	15	TGCGCCAGCAGCCAAGATCGCGGGACGGGAGATACGCAGTATTTT	CASSQDRGTGDTQYF
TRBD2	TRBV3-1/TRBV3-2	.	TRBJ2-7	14	TGTGCCAGCAGCCTTAGACTAGCGGCCTACGAGCAGTACTTC	CASSLRLAAYEQYF
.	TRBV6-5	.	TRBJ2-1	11	TGTGCCAGCAGGGGGTCGATTGAGCAGTTCTTC	CASRGSIEQFF
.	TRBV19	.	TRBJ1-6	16	TGTGCCAGTAGTATCGGACAGTCTTATTATAATTCACCCCTCCACTTT	CASSIGQSYYNSPLHF
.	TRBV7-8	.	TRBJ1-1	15	TGTGCCAGCAGCTTATCCAGGGGATCGAACACTGAAGCTTTCTTT	CASSLSRGSNTEAFF
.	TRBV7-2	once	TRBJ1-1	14	TGTGCCAGCAGCTTAGTGGCAGGTACCACTGAAGCTTTCTTT	CASSLVAGTTEAFF
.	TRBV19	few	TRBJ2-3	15	TGTGCCAGTAGTCGACTGGAGGGACTCACAGATACGCAGTATTTT	CASSRLEGLTDTQYF
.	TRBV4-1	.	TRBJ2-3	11	TGCGCCAGCAGCCAAGCGGATACGCAGTATTTT	CASSQADTQYF
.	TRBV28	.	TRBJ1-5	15	TGTGCCAGCAGTTTTACCCCACAGGGTGTGCAGCCCCAGCATTTT	CASSFTPQGVQPQHF
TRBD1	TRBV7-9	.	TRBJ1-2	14	TGTGCCAGCAGCTTTGCAGGGGGCAACTATGGCTACACCTTC	CASSFAGGNYGYTF
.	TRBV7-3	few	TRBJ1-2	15	TGTGCCAGCAGCATCGATAAGGGTGGGGCGCGGGGCTACACCTTC	CASSIDKGGARGYTF
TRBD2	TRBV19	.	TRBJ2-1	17	TGTGCCAGTAGTATAGATCAAATAGCGGGAGGGGGGAATGAGCAGTTCTTC	CASSIDQIAGGGNEQFF
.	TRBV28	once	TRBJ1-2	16	TGTGCCAGCAGTTCCAAGACAGAGTCCCTAAACTATGGCTACACCTTC	CASSSKTESLNYGYTF
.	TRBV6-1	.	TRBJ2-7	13	TGTGCCAGCAGTGATGGGGGTCTGAAAGAGCAGTACTTC	CASSDGGLKEQYF
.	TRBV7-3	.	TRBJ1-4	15	TGTGCCAGCAGCTCTAGACGGGATCTGAACGAAAAACTGTTTTTT	CASSSRRDLNEKLFF
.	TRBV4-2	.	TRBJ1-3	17	TGTGCCAGCAGCCAAGAAATTTGGACCCGCTCTGGAAACACCATATATTTT	CASSQEIWTRSGNTIYF
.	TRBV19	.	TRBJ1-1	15	TGTGCCAGTAGTATCGGTCGTATTATGAACACTGAAGCTTTCTTT	CASSIGRIMNTEAFF
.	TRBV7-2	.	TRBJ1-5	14	TGTGCCAGCAGCTTACGGTGGAATAATCAGCCCCAGCATTTT	CASSLRWNNQPQHF
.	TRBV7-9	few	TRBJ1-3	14	TGTGCCAGCAGCGACTCCTACTCTGGAAACACCATATATTTT	CASSDSYSGNTIYF
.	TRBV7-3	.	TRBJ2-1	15	TGTGCCAGCAGTTTGACTGTAACCTCCTACAATGAGCAGTTCTTC	CASSLTVTSYNEQFF
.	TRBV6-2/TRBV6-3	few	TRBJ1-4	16	TGTGCCAGCAGTTACGGGACGCAGAATGTAAATGAAAAACTGTTTTTT	CASSYGTQNVNEKLFF